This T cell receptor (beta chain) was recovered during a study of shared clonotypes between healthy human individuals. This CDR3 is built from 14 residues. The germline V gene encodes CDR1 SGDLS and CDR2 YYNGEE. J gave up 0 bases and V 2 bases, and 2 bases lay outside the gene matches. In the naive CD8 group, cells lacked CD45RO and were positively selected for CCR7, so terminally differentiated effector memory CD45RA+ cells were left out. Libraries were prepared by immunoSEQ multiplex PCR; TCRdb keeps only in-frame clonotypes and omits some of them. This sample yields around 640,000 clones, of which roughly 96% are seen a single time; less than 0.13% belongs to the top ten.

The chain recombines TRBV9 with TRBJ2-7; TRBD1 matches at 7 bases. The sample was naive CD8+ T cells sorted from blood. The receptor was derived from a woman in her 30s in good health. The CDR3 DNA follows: TGTGCCAGCAGCGTGACAGGGATCTCCTACGAGCAGTACTTC. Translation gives CASSVTGISYEQYF.